These 17 T cell receptor beta chains were all obtained from the same sample, sequenced in a study of T cells in Graves' hyperthyroidism and ophthalmopathy (dated by TCRdb to about 2019). The library was prepared using multiplex PCR. The data were produced on an Illumina HiSeq 2000. The TCR beta CDR3 regions were amplified from the RNA transcripts. A first-round RT-PCR of the TCR CDR3 used the HTBI primer set with the Qiagen OneStep RT-PCR kit. Using fastp at Q25 and MiXCR, TCRdb reprocessed the public reads and kept productive beta chains. Each entry is one CDR3 protein sequence, shown with its most common DNA and genes. This sample holds 550,000 to 800,000 distinct CDR3 sequences; roughly 17% were observed only once. 15% to 19% of the sample comes from the top ten. Material: blood. The receptor source for this set is a man aged 50 to 59 with Graves' hyperthyroidism.

The chain employs TRBV24-1 and TRBJ2-1; D call uncertain. Deletions cut 3 bases from V and 15 bases from J, with 14 bases between. This CDR3 is built from 12 residues. The germline V gene has CDR1 KGHDR and CDR2 SFDVKD. In DNA form, the CDR3 reads TGTGCCACCAGTGATCCCACAGAGTTGACGTTCTTC. It codes for CATSDPTELTFF.

The table lists this clonotype with a few counts. The chain couples TRBV28 to TRBJ2-4; TRBD1 matches 7 bases. V shed 5 bases, J shed 7 bases, and the junction held 2 bases outside the gene matches. From germline, CDR1 is MDHEN and CDR2 SYDVKM. This CDR3 comprises 12 residues. The DNA of the CDR3 is TGTGCCAGCAGTCAACAGGGGAACATTCAGTACTTC. Translating it yields CASSQQGNIQYF.

The sample holds many counts of this clonotype. This chain uses TRBV28 with TRBJ1-6, with no clear D. Trimming shortened V by 2 bases and J by 0 bases, and 17 bases separated the two germline ends. This CDR3 region has 19 residues. Germline CDR1 reads MDHEN; CDR2 reads SYDVKM. The CDR3 is CASSLVTGPWSSYNSPLHF. The CDR3 DNA follows: TGTGCCAGCAGTTTAGTAACTGGACCCTGGAGCTCCTATAATTCACCCCTCCACTTT.

The chain has TRBV10-1 and TRBJ2-2; no definite D call. V lost 3 bases and J lost 1, with 6 bases in between. Germline CDR1 WNHNN, CDR2 SYGVQD (reference sequence). The length of the CDR3 is 14 residues. CDR3 in amino acids: CASSEWRNTGELFF. In nucleotides, the CDR3 is TGCGCCAGCAGTGAATGGCGGAACACCGGGGAGCTGTTTTTT.

This clonotype was counted at least ten times. The V gene is TRBV2, the J gene TRBJ2-5; D tentatively reads TRBD1 or TRBD2 (5 bases each). Per the germline V gene, CDR1 is SNHLY and CDR2 is FYNNEI. V shed 6 bases and J shed 1 base, with 18 bases lying between them. CDR3 size: 16 residues. CDR3: CASRRRDHLLQETQYF. In DNA, the CDR3 is TGTGCCAGCAGGCGCCGGGACCATCTCCTCCAAGAGACCCAGTACTTC. Filled out from reference TRBV2 and TRBJ2-5, the complete variable domain reads EPEVTQTPSHQVTQMGQEVILRCVPISNHLYFYWYRQILGQKVEFLVSFYNNEISEKSEIFDDQFSVERPDGSNFTLKIRSTKLEDSAMYFCASRRRDHLLQETQYFGPGTRLLVL.

This clonotype was counted ten times or more. J is TRBJ1-1 and V is TRBV19; D is uncertain. This CDR3 region has 15 residues. The V gene lost 0 bases and the J gene lost 0 bases, with 8 bases spanning the gap. The germline V gene has CDR1 LNHDA and CDR2 SQIVND (reference sequence). CDR3 region: CASSIEGQVNTEAFF. The CDR3 DNA sequence: TGTGCCAGTAGTATAGAAGGGCAGGTGAACACTGAAGCTTTCTTT.

This clonotype was seen many times. This chain links TRBV20-1 with TRBJ2-7; 9 bases line up with TRBD2. This CDR3 has 14 amino acids. The germline CDR1 and CDR2 sequences are DFQATT and SNEGSKA (reference sequence). The junction had 7 bases not matched to a gene; V was cut back by 5 bases and J by 2 bases. CDR3 residues: CSAPASGRTYEQYF. The CDR3 bases are TGCAGTGCTCCAGCGAGCGGGAGGACCTACGAGCAGTACTTC.

This chain connects TRBV27 to TRBJ2-1; D possibly corresponds to TRBD2 (6 bases). V lost 3 bases to trimming and J lost 10 bases, with 19 bases between them. The germline V gene encodes CDR1 MNHEY and CDR2 SMNVEV (reference sequence). The length of the CDR3 is 15 residues. The chain's CDR3 is CASSLTRGLLNEQFF. CDR3 bases: TGTGCCAGCAGTTTGACTAGGGGCCTACTCAACGAGCAGTTCTTC.

This clonotype was found a few times. The chain is built from TRBV4-1 and TRBJ2-7; D possibly uses TRBD1 or TRBD2 (6 bases each). With 1 base removed from V and 1 base from J, the gap between germline ends came to 11 bases. This CDR3 spans 15 amino acids. The V gene's germline CDR1 is MGHRA and CDR2 YSYEKL. DNA of the CDR3: TGCGCCAGCAGCCAAGTTCGGGGGCAGTCCTACGAGCAGTACTTC. Translation: CASSQVRGQSYEQYF.

A note on this clonotype: This may come from a read error, since a much larger clone is one base off. The V and J genes are TRBV11-2 and TRBJ2-7; 8 bases agree with TRBD2. The germline V gene has CDR1 SGHAT and CDR2 FQNNGV. There are 15 residues in the CDR3. V was clipped by 0 bases and J by 4 bases; unmatched bases: 5. The DNA of the CDR3 is TGTGCCAGCAGCTTAGATAAGCGGGGGAATTACGAGCAGTACTTC. Residues: CASSLDKRGNYEQYF.

This clonotype was detected only a few times. The chain carries TRBV5-1 and TRBJ2-7, with a weak D call TRBD1 (6 bases). The V end lost 3 bases, the J end lost 3 bases, and 13 bases lay between the germline ends. CDR3 size: 14 residues. Germline V gene lookup returns CDR1 SGHRS and CDR2 YFSETQ. This chain's CDR3 is CASSSDSLDYEQYF. CDR3 nucleotides: TGCGCCAGCAGCTCGGACAGTCTTGACTACGAGCAGTACTTC.

This clonotype was seen at least ten times. V and J are TRBV12-3 or TRBV12-4 and TRBJ1-2, with a possible D match to TRBD1 (5 bases). CDR3 size: 11 residues. V shed 6 bases and J shed 6 bases, with 8 bases lying between them. The CDR3 here is CASSGTDGYTF. CDR3 in DNA: TGTGCCAGCAGCGGGACGGATGGCTACACCTTC.

This clonotype has more than one count but fewer than ten. The genes are TRBV19 and TRBJ2-3, with a tentative D call TRBD2 (6 bases). The V gene lost 8 bases and the J gene lost 2 bases, with 17 bases spanning the gap. This CDR3 comprises 15 residues. The germline V gene has CDR1 LNHDA and CDR2 SQIVND (reference sequence). The CDR3 region has the DNA TGTGCCAGTGCTCTCTCGGGGGACCCCACAGATACGCAGTATTTT. Its translation: CASALSGDPTDTQYF.

This clonotype was picked up a small number of times. The chain joins TRBV7-2 to TRBJ2-5, with 7 nucleotides matching TRBD2. J lost 5 bases, V lost 2 bases, and 5 bases had no gene match. The CDR3 is made up of 14 amino acids. Germline loops: CDR1 SGHTA, CDR2 FQGNSA. The CDR3 DNA sequence: TGTGCCAGCAGCTTATGGCGGGAGCGGGAGACCCAGTACTTC. Translation: CASSLWRERETQYF.

V gene TRBV7-9 combines with J gene TRBJ1-6; a weak D match, TRBD1 (5 bases). Trimming left V 5 bases short and J 9 bases short, with 17 bases between. The V gene's germline CDR1 is SEHNR and CDR2 FQNEAQ (reference sequence). The length of the CDR3 is 15 residues. DNA of the CDR3: TGTGCCAGCAGCGGCACATGGGCCGGGGCTTCACCCCTCCACTTT. Its translation: CASSGTWAGASPLHF.

V usage is TRBV11-3 and J usage is TRBJ1-1; D is unclear. The germline CDR1 and CDR2 sequences are SGHNT and YENEEA. The CDR3 sequence is 13 residues long. Trimming shortened V by 3 bases and J by 6 bases, and 11 bases separated the two germline ends. CDR3 nucleotides: TGTGCCAGCAGCTTGGTAAAGCGCGCTGAAGCTTTCTTT. This sequence encodes CASSLVKRAEAFF. The full variable domain, completed using reference TRBV11-3 and TRBJ1-1, is EAGVVQSPRYKIIEKKQPVAFWCNPISGHNTLYWYLQNLGQGPELLIRYENEEAVDDSQLPKDRFSAERLKGVDSTLKIQPAELGDSAVYLCASSLVKRAEAFFGQGTRLTVV.

This clonotype occurred a few times. CDR3 sequence (DNA): TGTGCCAGCAGCCAAGTAACGGCCAGGGTTGGCTATGGCTACACCTTC. Encoded protein: CASSQVTARVGYGYTF. The rearrangement links TRBV4-2 to TRBJ1-2; D might be TRBD1 (5 bases). This CDR3 has 16 residues. Per the germline V gene, CDR1 is LGHNA and CDR2 is YNFKEQ. V was shortened by 1 base and J by 4 bases, with 16 bases between the two germline ends.